This T cell receptor (beta chain) was documented in a study of blood T cell repertoires in COVID-19. For the study at large: T cells, B-cell-depleted T cells, or PBMCs provided the cDNA or gDNA that served as material.

Profiled with immunoSEQ multiplex PCR; TCRdb holds only in-frame clones, not every one. Of approximately 210,000 clones listed, around 88% are singletons. The CDR3 is 15 residues long. The V and J ends lost 0 bases and 10 bases respectively, with 13 bases between them. Germline CDR1 MRHNA, CDR2 SNTAGT. This clone turned up a few times. The chain recombines TRBV6-4 with TRBJ1-6; D call uncertain. Source material: peripheral blood. The clonotype originates from a young man with active or convalescent COVID-19. The CDR3 here is CASSDSMRGNSPLHF. The CDR3 DNA is TGTGCCAGCAGTGACTCGATGCGGGGTAACTCACCCCTCCACTTT.